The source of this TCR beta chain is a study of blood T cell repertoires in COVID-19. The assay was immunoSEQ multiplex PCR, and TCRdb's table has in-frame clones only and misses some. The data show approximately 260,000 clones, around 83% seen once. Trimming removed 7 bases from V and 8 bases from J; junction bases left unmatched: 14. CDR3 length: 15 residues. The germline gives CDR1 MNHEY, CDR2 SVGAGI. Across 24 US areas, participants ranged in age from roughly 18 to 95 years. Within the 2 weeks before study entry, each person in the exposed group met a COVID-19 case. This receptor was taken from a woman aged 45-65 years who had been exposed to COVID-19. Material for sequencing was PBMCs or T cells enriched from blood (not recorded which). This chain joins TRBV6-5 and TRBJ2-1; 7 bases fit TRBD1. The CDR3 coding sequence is TGTGCCAGCAAAGAGAGGGACAGTAGTTTCGATGAGCAGTTCTTC. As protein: CASKERDSSFDEQFF.